The 16 T cell receptor beta chains in this list originate from one sample, sequenced in a study of CD8 T cells in ankylosing spondylitis. Each CDR3 protein is one row after TCRdb ran MiXCR on the 5' RACE reads. The table includes hundreds of thousands of distinct CDR3 sequences, around 26% detected once. These receptors' targets are unknown. Study outcomes and limitations: The study identified a TCR beta motif of under ten highly homologous variants that appeared characteristic of ankylosing spondylitis blood.

Sequences were obtained from blood, either unsorted or a sorted T cell fraction (not recorded which). Receptor source: a male donor with ankylosing spondylitis.

The chain is built from TRBV19 and TRBJ1-5, with 8 bases fitting TRBD1. In germline, CDR1 is LNHDA, CDR2 SQIVND (reference sequence). V was clipped by 2 bases and J by 7 bases; unmatched bases: 7. The CDR3 extends over 15 amino acids. DNA for the CDR3: TGTGCCAGTAGTATATTGGACAGGGACGGGCAGCCCCAGCATTTT. It specifies CASSILDRDGQPQHF.

The rearrangement joins TRBV30 to TRBJ2-1, with TRBD2 identical over 15 bases. The CDR3 has 18 amino acids. Germline values: CDR1 GTSNPN, CDR2 SVGIG (reference sequence). V was clipped by 3 bases and J by 7 bases; unmatched bases: 13. CDR3 sequence: CAWSHVPGLAGGRNEQFF. Written as DNA, the CDR3 is TGTGCCTGGAGCCATGTCCCGGGACTAGCGGGAGGCAGGAATGAGCAGTTCTTC. The whole variable domain, remainder taken from reference TRBV30 and TRBJ2-1, is SQTIHQWPATLVQPVGSPLSLECTVEGTSNPNLYWYRQAAGRGLQLLFYSVGIGQISSEVPQNLSASRPQDRQFILSSKKLLLSDSGFYLCAWSHVPGLAGGRNEQFFGPGTRLTVL.

This clonotype was detected a few times. J is TRBJ1-1 and V is TRBV4-1; maybe TRBD1 (6 bases). This CDR3 contains 17 residues. Germline V gene sequence: CDR1 MGHRA, CDR2 YSYEKL. Trimming left V 4 bases short and J 10 bases short, with 28 bases between. The CDR3 is CASSPYRAGPAGVGAFF. The DNA of the CDR3 is TGCGCCAGCAGCCCTTACAGGGCGGGGCCTGCAGGGGTCGGAGCTTTCTTT.

The chain uses TRBV5-6 and TRBJ2-7; D might be TRBD1 (5 bases). Germline-derived CDR1 and CDR2 are SGHDT and YYEEEE. With 4 bases removed from V and 4 bases from J, the gap between germline ends came to 18 bases. This CDR3 has 15 amino acids. For the CDR3, the DNA is TGTGCCAGCAGCCGGAACCGGGTCCAGGGTTACGAGCAGTACGTC. Protein sequence: CASSRNRVQGYEQYV.

This clonotype was detected a few times. A read error may explain this, as a much larger clone is one base away. V is TRBV5-6 and J is TRBJ2-7, with D unresolved. This CDR3 is 11 amino acids long. Germline CDR1 SGHDT, CDR2 YYEEEE. Trimming left V 3 bases short and J 3 bases short, with 4 bases between. CDR3 protein: CASSSFYEQYF. The DNA for the CDR3 is TGTGCCAGCAGCTCCTTCTACGAGCAGTACTTC.

This clonotype was picked up a small number of times. Compared with germline, one end of the junction differs, possibly owing to a read error. The rearrangement uses TRBV5-1 and TRBJ1-3; 9 nucleotides align to TRBD1. Germline V CDR1 and CDR2: SGHRS, YFSETQ. This CDR3 has 15 residues. CDR3 loop: CASSFTGGTGNTIYF. The CDR3 DNA follows: TGCGCCAGCAGCTTTACAGGGGGCACTGGAAATACCATATATTTT.

J is TRBJ2-3 and V is TRBV20-1; 7 nucleotides match TRBD2. This CDR3 contains 13 residues. Germline V lookup: CDR1 DFQATT, CDR2 SNEGSKA (reference sequence). After removal of 6 bases from V and 6 bases from J, the junction contained 9 bases not matched to a gene. Written as DNA, the CDR3 is TGCAGTGCCTTGGGGGGGAGGGACGATACGCAGTATTTT. Translation: CSALGGRDDTQYF.

This clonotype is a singleton in its sample. The genes are TRBV12-5 and TRBJ2-5; D is ambiguous. The V gene's germline CDR1 is LGHNT and CDR2 FRNRAP. Trimming pared 1 base from V and 5 bases from J, leaving 8 bases between. The CDR3 contains 13 residues. The CDR3 region has the DNA TGTGCTAGTGGTTTGGCCCCCGTTGAGACCCAGTACTTC. Translated: CASGLAPVETQYF.

The chain carries TRBV3-1 and TRBJ1-4; D call uncertain. Between the trimmed V and J ends, which lost 4 bases and 8 bases, there was a span of 14 bases. This CDR3 region has 14 residues. The germline V gene has CDR1 LGHDT and CDR2 YNNKEL (reference sequence). The chain's CDR3 is CASSPAGFVEKLFF. Written as DNA, the CDR3 is TGTGCCAGCAGCCCCGCGGGGTTTGTGGAAAAACTGTTTTTT.

There are many counts of this clonotype. This sequence joins TRBV24-1 and TRBJ2-2; D gene unclear. The CDR3 contains 13 residues. Germline CDR1 KGHDR, CDR2 SFDVKD. Between the trimmed V and J ends, which lost 8 bases and 1 base, there was a span of 7 bases. The CDR3 sequence is CATKEQNTGELFF. The CDR3 nucleotides read TGTGCCACCAAAGAACAGAACACCGGGGAGCTGTTTTTT.

The genes are TRBV5-1 and TRBJ2-3; 10 bases align to TRBD2. The CDR3 spans 16 residues. Germline V gene sequence: CDR1 SGHRS, CDR2 YFSETQ. J gave up 5 bases and V 7 bases, and 13 bases lay outside the gene matches. Here the CDR3 reads CASANLAGGVIDTQYF. The DNA for the CDR3 is TGCGCCAGCGCTAATTTAGCGGGAGGTGTCATAGATACGCAGTATTTT. Variable domain in full (rest from reference TRBV5-1 and TRBJ2-3): KAGVTQTPRYLIKTRGQQVTLSCSPISGHRSVSWYQQTPGQGLQFLFEYFSETQRNKGNFPGRFSGRQFSNSRSEMNVSTLELGDSALYLCASANLAGGVIDTQYFGPGTRLTVL.

The chain recombines TRBV12-3 or TRBV12-4 with TRBJ2-2; 7 positions agree with TRBD2. This CDR3 has 17 amino acids. V was clipped by 5 bases and J by 3 bases; unmatched bases: 12. CDR3 sequence reads: CASSPRRGREHTGELFF. In DNA, the CDR3 is TGTGCCAGCAGTCCAAGAAGAGGGCGGGAGCACACCGGGGAGCTGTTTTTT.

The CDR3, as DNA: TGCAGTGCTTGGGACAGGGGGAAGCAGTACTTC. It codes for CSAWDRGKQYF. The chain is built from TRBV20-1 and TRBJ2-7; 11 nucleotides line up with TRBD1. The junction had 2 bases not matched to a gene; V was cut back by 5 bases and J by 8 bases. The CDR3 spans 11 residues. Germline CDR1 DFQATT, CDR2 SNEGSKA (reference sequence).

The sample holds a few counts of this clonotype. The genes are TRBV7-9 and TRBJ1-1; D call uncertain. Germline values: CDR1 SEHNR, CDR2 FQNEAQ (reference sequence). Trimming left V 2 bases short and J 6 bases short, with 7 bases between. The CDR3 has 12 residues. CDR3 in amino acids: CASSLRGPEAFF. In DNA form, the CDR3 reads TGTGCCAGCAGCTTAAGAGGTCCTGAAGCTTTCTTT.

This clonotype was counted between two and nine times. The chain has TRBV5-1 and TRBJ2-7; 9 positions agree with TRBD1. Germline V gives CDR1 SGHRS, CDR2 YFSETQ. The V gene end was trimmed by 4 bases and the J gene end by 1 base; junction bases not matched to a gene: 12. The CDR3 length is 17 residues. CDR3 sequence (DNA): TGCGCCAGCAGCCCGAACCAGGGGGGACAGGGATCCTACGAGCAGTACTTC. Protein product: CASSPNQGGQGSYEQYF.

The gene calls are TRBV11-1 and TRBJ2-2, with TRBD2 matching 9 bases. V dropped 0 bases and J dropped 3; count of bases not matched to a gene: 11. The CDR3 runs 19 residues. From germline, CDR1 is SGHAT and CDR2 FQDESV (reference sequence). This CDR3 reads CASSLASGLAEDHTGELFF. In nucleotides, the CDR3 is TGTGCCAGCAGCTTAGCGTCGGGACTAGCTGAAGACCACACCGGGGAGCTGTTTTTT. Full variable domain (remainder filled in from reference TRBV11-1 and TRBJ2-2): EAEVAQSPRYKITEKSQAVAFWCDPISGHATLYWYRQILGQGPELLVQFQDESVVDDSQLPKDRFSAERLKGVDSTLKIQPAELGDSAMYLCASSLASGLAEDHTGELFFGEGSRLTVL.